This is a list of T cell receptor beta chains from one sample in a study of cytomegalovirus exposure and HLA in healthy donors. Sequencing used immunoSEQ multiplex PCR; TCRdb keeps in-frame clones, though not all of them. The data show around 140,000 clones, with about 76% seen just once and 1.3% to 1.5% held by the top ten. Material for sequencing was PBMCs. These receptors were taken from a woman between 40 and 50 years old in good health and CMV-seronegative. Each CDR3 is given with its conserved first and last residue.

>TRBJ1-1|TRBV6-5
CASSSLGTGVTEAFF
>TRBJ2-3|TRBV5-1
CASSLRGTVTDTQYF
>TRBJ1-1|TRBV5-1
CASSVDRLNTEAFF
>TRBJ2-2|TRBV30
CAVKDSGELFF
>TRBJ2-3|TRBV9
CASSVVDTYTQYF
>TRBJ1-4|TRBV5-1
CASSFAGQFNEKLFF
>TRBJ1-5|TRBV27
CASSRQGYSNQPQHF
>TRBJ2-5|TRBV7-7
CASSLEPGAQETQYF
>TRBJ2-7|TRBV27
CASSPLAGGRRYEQYF
>TRBJ2-3|TRBV6-5
CASSYLTSPDTQYF
>TRBJ2-3|TRBV6-1
CASSGSILGTDTQYF
>TRBJ2-7|TRBV6-6
CASSYPSQGAYEQYF
>TRBJ2-5|TRBV27
CASRSSGTSSGPQYF
>TRBJ1-1|TRBV2
CASSSGNTEAFF
>TRBJ2-7|TRBV9
CASSRRQGADEQYF
>TRBJ1-3|TRBV7-2
CASRQGGVGNTIYF
>TRBJ2-6|TRBV6-1
CASTNGRAGANVLTF
>TRBJ1-6|TRBV27
CASGAGGATYNSPLHF
>TRBJ1-2|TRBV7-6
CASSIDTGTGGFGYTF
>TRBJ1-3|TRBV19
CASGTSHGNTIYF
>TRBJ1-1|TRBV5-1
CASRGGTGTTEAFF
>TRBJ2-2|TRBV2
CASTLTARLLNTGELFF
>TRBJ1-3|TRBV14
CASSQEQGARNTIYF
>TRBJ1-5|TRBV19
CASSMERNQPQHF
>TRBJ2-3|TRBV7-8
CASSLTRTGGRDTQYF